This entry is about one TCR beta chain. The germline V gene encodes CDR1 LGHNT and CDR2 FRNRAP. Trimming stripped 5 bases from V and 4 bases from J, with 11 bases between. The CDR3 is 13 residues long. Enrolment of Seattle patients took place during active infection, and they were followed longitudinally. These data come from a study of blood T cell repertoires in COVID-19. Whole-study context: Acute and convalescent COVID-19 specimens originated in the United States, Italy and Spain. T cells, B-cell-depleted T cells, or PBMCs supplied cDNA or gDNA.

Under the authors' procedure: It was from reference gene primer amplification that nucleated cell counts were estimated. Clones were sequenced by immunoSEQ multiplex PCR, and TCRdb holds only the in-frame ones, with some missing. That table supplies the V and J calls and clone size; D and trimming were determined from the DNA. The table shows fewer than 450,000 clones, with about 88% occurring only once. The TCR originated in a woman between 65 and 79 years old with COVID-19, enrolled during active disease. Input material: peripheral blood. The J gene is TRBJ1-1, the V gene TRBV12-5, with TRBD1 as a possible D gene (6 bases). The CDR3 loop reads CASGMGATTEAFF. In DNA, the CDR3 is TGTGCTAGTGGTATGGGGGCGACCACTGAAGCTTTCTTT.